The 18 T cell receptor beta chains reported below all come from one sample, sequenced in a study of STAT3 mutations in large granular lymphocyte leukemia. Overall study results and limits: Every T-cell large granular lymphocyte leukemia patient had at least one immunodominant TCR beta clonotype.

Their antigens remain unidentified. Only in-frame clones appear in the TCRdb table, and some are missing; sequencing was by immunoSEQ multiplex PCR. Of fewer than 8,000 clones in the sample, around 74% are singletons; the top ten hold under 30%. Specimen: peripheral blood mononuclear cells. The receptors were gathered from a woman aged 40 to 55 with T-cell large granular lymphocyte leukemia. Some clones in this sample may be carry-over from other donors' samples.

The CDR3 DNA reads TGTGCCAGCAGCTTGGAGGGAGGCTATGGCTACACCTTC. Its protein product is CASSLEGGYGYTF. The chain combines TRBV5-4 with TRBJ1-2; D gene uncertain. This CDR3 has 13 amino acids. The germline V and J ends were trimmed by 0 bases and 4 bases, with 7 bases remaining between them. Germline CDR1 and CDR2: SGHNT and YYREEE (reference sequence).

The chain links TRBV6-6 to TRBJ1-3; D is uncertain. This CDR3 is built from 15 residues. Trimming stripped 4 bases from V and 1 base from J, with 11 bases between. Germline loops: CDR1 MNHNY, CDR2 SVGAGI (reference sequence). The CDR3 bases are TGTGCCAGCAGTTCTCCGACCGTTTCTGGAAACACCATATATTTT. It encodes CASSSPTVSGNTIYF.

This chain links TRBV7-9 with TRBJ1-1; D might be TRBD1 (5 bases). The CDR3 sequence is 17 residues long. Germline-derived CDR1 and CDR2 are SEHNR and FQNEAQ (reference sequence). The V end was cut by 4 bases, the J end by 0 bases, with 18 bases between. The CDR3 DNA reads TGTGCCAGCAGCTCGACAGACTTGGCCGCCATGAACACTGAAGCTTTCTTT. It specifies CASSSTDLAAMNTEAFF.

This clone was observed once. CDR3 nucleotides: TGCGCCAGCACCACGGACGGGAGCTCTGGAAACACCATATATTTT. Translation: CASTTDGSSGNTIYF. The chain links TRBV5-1 to TRBJ1-3; D not certain. V was cut by 6 bases and J by 0 bases, with 13 bases left in between. The CDR3 contains 15 residues. The V gene's germline CDR1 is SGHRS and CDR2 YFSETQ.

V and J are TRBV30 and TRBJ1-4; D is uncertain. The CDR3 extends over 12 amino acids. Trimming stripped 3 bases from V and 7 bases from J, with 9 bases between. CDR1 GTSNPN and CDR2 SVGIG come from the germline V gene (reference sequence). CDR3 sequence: CAWSVLSEKLFF. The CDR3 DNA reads TGTGCCTGGAGCGTCCTAAGTGAAAAACTGTTTTTT. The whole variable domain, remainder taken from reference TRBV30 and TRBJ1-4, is SQTIHQWPATLVQPVGSPLSLECTVEGTSNPNLYWYRQAAGRGLQLLFYSVGIGQISSEVPQNLSASRPQDRQFILSSKKLLLSDSGFYLCAWSVLSEKLFFGSGTQLSVL.

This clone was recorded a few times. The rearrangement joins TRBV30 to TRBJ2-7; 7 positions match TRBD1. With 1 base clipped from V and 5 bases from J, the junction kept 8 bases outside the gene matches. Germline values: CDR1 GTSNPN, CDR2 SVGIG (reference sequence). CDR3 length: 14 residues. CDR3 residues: CAWSARDRVNEQYF. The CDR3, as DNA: TGTGCCTGGAGTGCCCGCGACAGGGTAAACGAGCAGTACTTC.

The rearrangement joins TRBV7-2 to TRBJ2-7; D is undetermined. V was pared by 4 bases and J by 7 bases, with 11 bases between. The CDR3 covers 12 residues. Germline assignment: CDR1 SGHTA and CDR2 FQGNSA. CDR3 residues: CASSSTVLEQYF. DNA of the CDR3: TGTGCCAGCAGCTCTACGGTCCTGGAGCAGTACTTC.

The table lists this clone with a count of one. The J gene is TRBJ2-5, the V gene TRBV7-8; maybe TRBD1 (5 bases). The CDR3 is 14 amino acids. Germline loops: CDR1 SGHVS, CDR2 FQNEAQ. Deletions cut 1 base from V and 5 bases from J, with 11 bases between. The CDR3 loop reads CASSLGWGVETQYF. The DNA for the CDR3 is TGTGCCAGCAGCTTAGGGTGGGGCGTTGAGACCCAGTACTTC.

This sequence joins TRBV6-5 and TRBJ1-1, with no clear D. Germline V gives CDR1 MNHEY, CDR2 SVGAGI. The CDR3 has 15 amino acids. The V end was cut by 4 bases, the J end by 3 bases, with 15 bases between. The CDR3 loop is CASSFGQLGDTEAFF. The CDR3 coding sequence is TGTGCCAGCAGTTTCGGCCAGCTCGGGGACACTGAAGCTTTCTTT.

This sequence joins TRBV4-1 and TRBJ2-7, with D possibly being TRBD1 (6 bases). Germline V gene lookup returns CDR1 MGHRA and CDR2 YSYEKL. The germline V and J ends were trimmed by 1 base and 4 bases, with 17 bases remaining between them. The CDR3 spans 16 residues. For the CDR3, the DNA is TGCGCCAGCAGCCAAGGTGCTAGGACAGTGGGGTACGAGCAGTACTTC. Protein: CASSQGARTVGYEQYF.

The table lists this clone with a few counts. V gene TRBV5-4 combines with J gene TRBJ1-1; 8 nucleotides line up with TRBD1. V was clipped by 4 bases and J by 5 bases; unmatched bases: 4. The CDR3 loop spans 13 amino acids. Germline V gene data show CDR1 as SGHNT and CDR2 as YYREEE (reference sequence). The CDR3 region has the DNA TGTGCCAGCAGCGGATGGACAGGGACTGAAGCTTTCTTT. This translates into CASSGWTGTEAFF.

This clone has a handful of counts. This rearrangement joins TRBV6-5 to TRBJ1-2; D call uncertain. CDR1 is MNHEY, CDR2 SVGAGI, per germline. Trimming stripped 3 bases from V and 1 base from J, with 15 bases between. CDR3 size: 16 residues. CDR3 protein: CASSYYVPALNYGYTF. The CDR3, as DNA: TGTGCCAGCAGTTATTATGTTCCAGCGCTTAACTATGGCTACACCTTC.

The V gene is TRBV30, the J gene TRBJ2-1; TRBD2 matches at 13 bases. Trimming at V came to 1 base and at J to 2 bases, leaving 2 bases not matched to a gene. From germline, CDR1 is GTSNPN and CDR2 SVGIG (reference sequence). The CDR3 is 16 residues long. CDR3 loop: CAWSGGTSGAYNEQFF. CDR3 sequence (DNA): TGTGCCTGGAGTGGCGGGACTAGCGGGGCCTACAATGAGCAGTTCTTC.

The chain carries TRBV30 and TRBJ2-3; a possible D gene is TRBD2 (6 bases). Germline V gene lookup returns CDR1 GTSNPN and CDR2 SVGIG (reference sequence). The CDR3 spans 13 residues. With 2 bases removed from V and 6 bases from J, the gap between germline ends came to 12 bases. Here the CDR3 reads CAWSLSRGDTQYF. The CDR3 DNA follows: TGTGCCTGGAGTCTTTCCCGGGGGGATACGCAGTATTTT.

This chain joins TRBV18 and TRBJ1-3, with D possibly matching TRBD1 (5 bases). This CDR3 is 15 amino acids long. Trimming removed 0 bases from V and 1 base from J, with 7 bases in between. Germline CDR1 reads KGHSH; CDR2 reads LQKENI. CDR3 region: CASSPPTASGNTIYF. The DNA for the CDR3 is TGTGCCAGCTCACCACCGACAGCGTCTGGAAACACCATATATTTT.

CDR3 coding DNA: TGTGCCTGGAGTCTAGGACAGGGACCCTATGGCTACACCTTC. This gives the protein CAWSLGQGPYGYTF. The rearrangement links TRBV30 to TRBJ1-2; 8 nucleotides align to TRBD1. Germline CDR1 and CDR2: GTSNPN and SVGIG (reference sequence). This CDR3 is built from 14 residues. The V gene end was trimmed by 2 bases and the J gene end by 4 bases; junction bases not matched to a gene: 6.

The CDR3 sequence is CASSPVSYEQYF. The DNA for the CDR3 is TGTGCCAGTAGTCCCGTCTCCTACGAGCAGTACTTC. This chain connects TRBV7-9 to TRBJ2-7; D unresolved. Looked up from germline, CDR1 is SEHNR and CDR2 is FQNEAQ (reference sequence). V was clipped by 9 bases and J by 0 bases, with 9 bases between them. This CDR3 comprises 12 residues.

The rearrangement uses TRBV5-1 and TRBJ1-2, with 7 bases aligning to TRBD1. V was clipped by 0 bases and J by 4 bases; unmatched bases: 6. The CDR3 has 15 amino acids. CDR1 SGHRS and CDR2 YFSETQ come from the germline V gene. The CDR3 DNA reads TGCGCCAGCAGCTTGGGTCGGACAGGCTCCTATGGCTACACCTTC. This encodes CASSLGRTGSYGYTF.